The next 13 T cell receptor beta chains were all read from a single sample in a study of shared clonotypes between healthy human individuals. Here immunoSEQ multiplex PCR was the method, and the copy in TCRdb shows in-frame clones only, minus some. There are about 2.1 million clones in the sample; roughly 93% occur only once, and about 1.6% lies in the top ten. Positive CCR7 selection of CD45RO-negative cells yielded the naive CD8 cells, and terminally differentiated effector memory CD45RA+ cells were excluded. The sample comprised naive CD8+ T cells from PBMCs. These receptors originate from a man younger than 30 in good health. Some clones in this sample may be carry-over from other donors' samples.

V usage is TRBV27 and J usage is TRBJ2-7; a possible D gene is TRBD1 (5 bases). The CDR3 is made up of 14 amino acids. Trimming took 6 bases from V and 2 from J, leaving 14 bases between them. Germline CDR1 is MNHEY and CDR2 is SMNVEV (reference sequence). CDR3 region: CASSPDSSPYEQYF. CDR3 DNA sequence: TGTGCCAGCAGCCCAGACAGCTCCCCCTACGAGCAGTACTTC.

The chain is built from TRBV4-3 and TRBJ2-7, with TRBD1 as a possible D gene (7 bases). There are 16 residues in the CDR3. Germline V gene sequence: CDR1 LGHNA, CDR2 YSLEER. The V and J ends lost 3 bases and 0 bases respectively, with 15 bases between them. For the CDR3, the DNA is TGCGCCAGCAGCCAGGAGACAGGGAGGTACTCCTACGAGCAGTACTTC. Translation gives CASSQETGRYSYEQYF.

The genes are TRBV29-1 and TRBJ1-4; 8 nucleotides match TRBD1. V lost 7 bases, J lost 5 bases, and 6 bases stayed unmatched. Germline-derived CDR1 and CDR2 are SQVTM and ANQGSEA. This CDR3 has 13 residues. The CDR3 spells CSGRWTGNEKLFF. The DNA for the CDR3 is TGCAGCGGGAGGTGGACAGGGAATGAAAAACTGTTTTTT.

The rearrangement uses TRBV5-1 and TRBJ2-5; TRBD1 matches at 9 bases. Germline CDR1 and CDR2: SGHRS and YFSETQ. The CDR3 totals 14 residues. Trimming at V came to 4 bases and at J to 2 bases, leaving 3 bases not matched to a gene. This CDR3 is CASSGTGRQETQYF. As DNA, the CDR3 is TGCGCCAGCAGCGGGACAGGGAGGCAAGAGACCCAGTACTTC.

V usage is TRBV6-5 and J usage is TRBJ2-7, with 7 bases fitting TRBD2. This CDR3 contains 14 residues. The junction had 5 bases not matched to a gene; V was cut back by 2 bases and J by 4 bases. The germline CDR1 and CDR2 sequences are MNHEY and SVGAGI. CDR3 region: CASSYASGDYEQYF. CDR3 bases: TGTGCCAGCAGTTACGCTAGCGGAGATTACGAGCAGTACTTC.

This clone was seen a few times. Other nucleotide sequences in the sample specify the same CDR3. The gene calls are TRBV19 and TRBJ1-1, with 7 bases fitting TRBD1. Germline CDR1 LNHDA, CDR2 SQIVND (reference sequence). V lost 1 base to trimming and J lost 1 base; unmatched junction nucleotides: 0. The CDR3 has 14 residues. CDR3 in DNA: TGTGCCAGTAGTATAGGGACAGGGAACACTGAAGCTTTCTTT. This codes for CASSIGTGNTEAFF.

The chain joins TRBV7-3 to TRBJ2-3, with TRBD2 matching 7 bases. Per the germline V gene, CDR1 is SGHTA and CDR2 is FQGTGA. CDR3 length equals 13 residues. V shed 5 bases, J shed 5 bases, and the junction held 4 bases outside the gene matches. This chain's CDR3 is CASSPTGGDTQYF. The CDR3 nucleotides are TGTGCCAGCAGCCCCACGGGGGGAGATACGCAGTATTTT. Drawing the rest from reference TRBV7-3 and TRBJ2-3, the complete variable domain is GAGVSQTPSNKVTEKGKYVELRCDPISGHTALYWYRQSLGQGPEFLIYFQGTGAADDSGLPNDRFFAVRPEGSVSTLKIQRTERGDSAVYLCASSPTGGDTQYFGPGTRLTVL.

In regard to this clone: At the DNA level, this CDR3 is encoded by other sequences in the same sample as well. This rearrangement joins TRBV15 to TRBJ1-1, with a possible D match to TRBD1 (5 bases). The CDR3 spans 16 residues. CDR1 is LNHNV and CDR2 is YYDKDF in the germline V gene (reference sequence). V lost 0 bases, J lost 1 base, and 12 bases lay in between. CDR3 nucleotide sequence: TGTGCCACCAGCAGAGATAGGGGACGGGGGAACACTGAAGCTTTCTTT. Its protein is CATSRDRGRGNTEAFF. The entire variable domain, with the rest obtained from reference TRBV15 and TRBJ1-1, is as follows: DAMVIQNPRYQVTQFGKPVTLSCSQTLNHNVMYWYQQKSSQAPKLLFHYYDKDFNNEADTPDNFQSRRPNTSFCFLDIRSPGLGDTAMYLCATSRDRGRGNTEAFFGQGTRLTVV.

The chain has TRBV18 and TRBJ2-7, with TRBD2 matching over 10 bases. The V gene end was trimmed by 5 bases and the J gene end by 6 bases; junction bases not matched to a gene: 7. The CDR3 contains 14 residues. Looked up from germline, CDR1 is KGHSH and CDR2 is LQKENI. CDR3 loop: CASSAKRGGFEQYF. CDR3 DNA sequence: TGTGCCAGCTCAGCAAAGCGGGGGGGGTTCGAGCAGTACTTC.

DNA of the CDR3: TGCGCCAGCAGCCAAGAAGGCCTAGCGGGCCAGCTCTCCTACAATGAGCAGTTCTTC. Its translation: CASSQEGLAGQLSYNEQFF. This chain joins TRBV4-3 and TRBJ2-1; 8 bases line up with TRBD2. The CDR3 spans 19 residues. The germline V gene encodes CDR1 LGHNA and CDR2 YSLEER. Trimming cost V 0 bases and J 0 bases; bases outside gene matches: 10.

The chain couples TRBV9 to TRBJ2-1; the D is unclear. The germline V gene has CDR1 SGDLS and CDR2 YYNGEE. This CDR3 comprises 12 residues. V lost 2 bases and J 8 bases, leaving 8 bases between the germline ends. The CDR3 nucleotides are TGTGCCAGCAGCGTTAGTACCCATGAGCAGTTCTTC. Translation gives CASSVSTHEQFF.

V usage is TRBV6-5 and J usage is TRBJ2-7; 10 bases agree with TRBD2. This CDR3 spans 15 amino acids. The germline gives CDR1 MNHEY, CDR2 SVGAGI. The J segment lost 1 base and the V segment lost 5 bases, leaving 5 bases of the junction unmatched. Written as DNA, the CDR3 is TGTGCCAGCAGTCCCCAAGCGGGAGGGTCCTACGAGCAGTACTTC. Residues: CASSPQAGGSYEQYF.

This clone showed up just once. The same CDR3 also results from other DNA sequences found in this sample. The chain uses TRBV27 and TRBJ2-7; D might be TRBD1 (5 bases). This CDR3 contains 13 residues. With 4 bases removed from V and 1 base from J, the gap between germline ends came to 8 bases. Germline-derived CDR1 and CDR2 are MNHEY and SMNVEV (reference sequence). The CDR3 nucleotides read TGTGCCAGCAGTTGGGGCAGTTCCTACGAGCAGTACTTC. This codes for CASSWGSSYEQYF.